One and the same sample provided the 28 T cell receptor beta chains below, sequenced in a study of post-analysis software for immune sequencing data (dated by TCRdb to about 2015). Points the paper makes about the study in general: Roughly 5 TRBV segments, including TRBV5-6, TRBV5-1 and TRBV20-1, were significantly more frequent in patients than controls.

Antigen specificity for these receptors is unknown. Library preparation employed PCR. TCRdb lists the instrument as Illumina HiSeq 2500. To reduce PCR and sequencing biases, unique molecular identifiers were built into the TCR beta cDNA libraries. TCRdb reran the public reads through fastp at Q25 and MiXCR, keeping productive beta chains. Merged by CDR3 protein, the rows form single entries marked with the most common genes and DNA. Counted in this sample were more than 500,000 distinct CDR3 sequences; 34% of them appeared once. Of the sample, roughly 6% is held by the ten largest clones. The sequenced material came from blood. The receptors stem from a girl younger than 18 with multiple sclerosis.

The V and J genes are TRBV6-5 and TRBJ1-1, with D perhaps matching TRBD1 (6 bases). The germline V gene encodes CDR1 MNHEY and CDR2 SVGAGI. The CDR3 runs 13 residues. Trimming took 1 base from V and 3 from J, leaving 6 bases between them. CDR3 loop: CASSYWGHTEAFF. DNA for the CDR3: TGTGCCAGCAGTTACTGGGGGCACACTGAAGCTTTCTTT.

This chain connects TRBV20-1 to TRBJ2-7; D ambiguous. The CDR3 totals 12 residues. The V end was cut by 5 bases, the J end by 7 bases, with 15 bases between. The germline gives CDR1 DFQATT, CDR2 SNEGSKA (reference sequence). In nucleotides, the CDR3 is TGCAGTGCTGGCCAACACGGGTGGGAGCAGTACTTC. Translated: CSAGQHGWEQYF.

With regard to this clonotype: At one end the junction does not follow the germline gene, possibly because of a read error. The V and J genes are TRBV5-1 and TRBJ1-1; no clear D gene. Germline V gene data show CDR1 as SGHRS and CDR2 as YFSETQ. There are 14 residues in the CDR3. The CDR3 sequence is CTSSREYLGAEAFF. In DNA, the CDR3 is TGCACCAGCAGCCGCGAATACTTAGGCGCTGAAGCTTTCTTT.

This chain joins TRBV5-6 and TRBJ2-3; possible D gene TRBD2, 5 bases. The CDR3 has 14 residues. V was shortened by 3 bases and J by 1 base, with 9 bases between the two germline ends. Germline V lookup: CDR1 SGHDT, CDR2 YYEEEE. The CDR3 reads CASSWGVGTDTQYF. For the CDR3, the DNA is TGTGCCAGCAGCTGGGGAGTGGGCACAGATACGCAGTATTTT.

As for this clonotype: This may come from a read error, since a much larger clone is one base off. The chain recombines TRBV29-1 with TRBJ2-7; 7 nucleotides match TRBD1. CDR3 length equals 15 residues. CDR1 and CDR2 from the germline V gene are SQVTM and ANQGSEA. The CDR3 here is CSVESRDSQTYEQDF. In DNA, the CDR3 is TGCAGCGTTGAGAGTAGGGACAGCCAGACCTACGAGCAGGACTTC.

V is TRBV6-4 and J is TRBJ1-2, with a weak D call TRBD1 (5 bases). The CDR3 is 14 amino acids. Germline V gene lookup returns CDR1 MRHNA and CDR2 SNTAGT. V was clipped by 6 bases and J by 6 bases, with 17 bases between them. The CDR3 DNA reads as TGTGCCAGCAGACGGGACGGCACAGGAGATGGCTACACCTTC. Residues: CASRRDGTGDGYTF.

A single count supports this clonotype. This may come from a read error, since a much larger clone is one base off. The V call is TRBV20-1, the J call TRBJ2-1; possibly TRBD1 for D (6 bases). CDR1 DFQATT and CDR2 SNEGSKA come from the germline V gene (reference sequence). The CDR3 covers 12 residues. DNA for the CDR3: TGCAGTGCTAGAATTTGGGACAATGAGCAGGTCTTC. Translating it yields CSARIWDNEQVF.

This clonotype was counted only a few times. The chain is built from TRBV29-1 and TRBJ2-5, with D unresolved. The CDR3 has 11 residues. CDR1 is SQVTM and CDR2 is ANQGSEA in the germline V gene. Trimming removed 6 bases from V and 5 bases from J, with 10 bases in between. Here the CDR3 DNA reads TGCAGCGTGATGGATTGGGAGACCCAGTACTTC. Residues: CSVMDWETQYF.

This clonotype was observed a few times. The rearrangement uses TRBV20-1 and TRBJ1-5; 8 bases agree with TRBD1. Germline CDR1 reads DFQATT; CDR2 reads SNEGSKA (reference sequence). The CDR3 spans 14 residues. The V gene end was trimmed by 3 bases and the J gene end by 4 bases; junction bases not matched to a gene: 5. The CDR3 sequence is CSARENRGNQPQHF. The CDR3 coding sequence is TGCAGTGCTAGGGAAAACAGGGGGAATCAGCCCCAGCATTTT.

This clonotype occurred a few times. The CDR3 sequence is CASSQVGLAGTPDTQYF. The CDR3, as DNA: TGCGCCAGCAGCCAAGTCGGCCTAGCGGGGACCCCAGATACGCAGTATTTT. V is TRBV4-1 and J is TRBJ2-3, with 9 bases lining up with TRBD2. Germline V gene lookup returns CDR1 MGHRA and CDR2 YSYEKL. The ends lost 1 base at V and 4 bases at J; junction bases unmatched: 9. This CDR3 has 17 residues.

V is TRBV7-9 and J is TRBJ2-3; 10 bases fit TRBD2. Germline V gives CDR1 SEHNR, CDR2 FQNEAQ (reference sequence). The V segment lost 5 bases and the J segment 0 bases; nucleotides outside the gene matches: 14. The CDR3 loop spans 19 amino acids. In DNA, the CDR3 is TGTGCCAGCAGCACCACCCTAGCGGGGGCCCTTCTTAGCACAGATACGCAGTATTTT. This gives the protein CASSTTLAGALLSTDTQYF.

The chain joins TRBV6-5 to TRBJ2-1; 9 nucleotides align to TRBD1. CDR3 size: 16 residues. Trimming cost V 4 bases and J 2 bases; bases outside gene matches: 6. CDR1 is MNHEY, CDR2 SVGAGI, per germline. CDR3 coding DNA: TGTGCCAGCAGTTCAAGGGACAGGGATACCTACAATGAGCAGTTCTTC. This gives the protein CASSSRDRDTYNEQFF.

This chain joins TRBV7-9 and TRBJ2-5, with D maybe TRBD2 (5 bases). The CDR3 has 15 residues. V lost 1 base, J lost 4 bases, and 13 bases lay in between. Germline V gives CDR1 SEHNR, CDR2 FQNEAQ (reference sequence). The CDR3 DNA reads as TGTGCCAGCAGCTTAGACCCCAGCGGCGGAGAGACCCAGTACTTC. Translated: CASSLDPSGGETQYF.

This clonotype was detected a few times. The chain recombines TRBV3-1 with TRBJ1-2; no definite D call. From germline, CDR1 is LGHDT and CDR2 YNNKEL (reference sequence). The CDR3 sequence is 16 residues long. The V end was cut by 0 bases, the J end by 0 bases, with 11 bases between. As DNA, the CDR3 is TGTGCCAGCAGCCAAGATTGGACCAGCTCTAACTATGGCTACACCTTC. Translated: CASSQDWTSSNYGYTF. Looking up the rest from reference TRBV3-1 and TRBJ1-2 gives the full variable domain: DTAVSQTPKYLVTQMGNDKSIKCEQNLGHDTMYWYKQDSKKFLKIMFSYNNKELIINETVPNRFSPKSPDKAHLNLHINSLELGDSAVYFCASSQDWTSSNYGYTFGSGTRLTVV.

The V gene is TRBV12-3 or TRBV12-4, the J gene TRBJ1-1; possibly TRBD1 for D (6 bases). Trimming pared 8 bases from V and 7 bases from J, leaving 11 bases between. The CDR3 runs to 11 residues. The CDR3 coding sequence is TGTGCCAGCGTACAGGGTGGTGAAGCTTTCTTT. It is translated as CASVQGGEAFF.

This clonotype was detected ten times or more. The chain is built from TRBV20-1 and TRBJ2-7; D gene uncertain. Per germline, CDR1 DFQATT and CDR2 SNEGSKA (reference sequence). This CDR3 is built from 13 residues. V was pared by 1 base and J by 1 base, with 8 bases between. The CDR3 is CSARGGPSYEQYF. The CDR3 region has the DNA TGCAGTGCTAGAGGTGGACCTTCCTACGAGCAGTACTTC.

The rearrangement uses TRBV2 and TRBJ1-4; tentatively, D is TRBD1 (5 bases). V gave up 5 bases and J gave up 6 bases, with 16 bases separating them. The V gene's germline CDR1 is SNHLY and CDR2 FYNNEI. This CDR3 spans 15 amino acids. CDR3 bases: TGTGCCAGCAGTTCCACCGGGACGGGGCATGAAAAACTGTTTTTT. Translating it yields CASSSTGTGHEKLFF.

CDR3 DNA: TGTGCCAGCAGGTCCTGGCAGAGGGTTAGTTCACCCCTCCACTTT. It codes for CASRSWQRVSSPLHF. V and J are TRBV2 and TRBJ1-6; D uncertain. The CDR3 consists of 15 residues. Germline CDR1 and CDR2: SNHLY and FYNNEI. The V end lost 6 bases, the J end lost 9 bases, and 18 bases lay between the germline ends.

This clonotype was detected only a few times. J is TRBJ1-2 and V is TRBV6-1; TRBD1 might be the D (5 bases). V lost 6 bases and J lost 3, with 11 bases in between. The CDR3 loop spans 13 amino acids. CDR1 and CDR2 from the germline V gene are MNHNS and SASEGT. The CDR3 nucleotides read TGTGCCAGCAGAGGCAGGGAGGACTATGGCTACACCTTC. It encodes CASRGREDYGYTF.

This clonotype was recorded a few times. The chain combines TRBV6-2 or TRBV6-3 with TRBJ2-1; D remains ambiguous. Trimming took off 5 bases at V and 7 bases at J, with 6 bases between the two ends. Germline V gene lookup returns CDR1 MNHEY and CDR2 SVGEGT. This CDR3 spans 11 amino acids. The CDR3 here is CASSQWNEQFF. The DNA of the CDR3 is TGTGCCAGCAGTCAATGGAATGAGCAGTTCTTC.

The chain uses TRBV12-3 or TRBV12-4 and TRBJ2-4, with D unclear. The V end lost 8 bases, the J end lost 6 bases, and 17 bases lay between the germline ends. This CDR3 comprises 14 residues. CDR3 sequence (DNA): TGTGCCAGCTTTTCCGACGGTACTCGAAACATTCAGTACTTC. It translates to CASFSDGTRNIQYF.

This clonotype was counted ten times or more. One end of the junction is discordant with germline, which a read error may explain. The rearrangement links TRBV5-1 to TRBJ2-1; D is possibly TRBD1 (5 bases). Germline-derived CDR1 and CDR2 are SGHRS and YFSETQ. This CDR3 is 15 amino acids long. CDR3 region: CASSLQGSSYNEQFF. The DNA for the CDR3 is TGTGCCAGCAGCCTCCAGGGCAGCTCCTACAATGAGCAGTTCTTC.

This chain joins TRBV9 and TRBJ2-5; D may be TRBD1 or TRBD2 (6 bases each). V was trimmed by 1 base and J by 4 bases, leaving 14 bases between them. Germline V gene sequence: CDR1 SGDLS, CDR2 YYNGEE. The CDR3 extends over 15 amino acids. CDR3 sequence reads: CASSVLGGRRETQYF. CDR3 sequence (DNA): TGTGCCAGCAGCGTACTAGGGGGGCGTCGAGAGACCCAGTACTTC.

A note on this clonotype: This may stem from a read error, because a much larger clone lies one nucleotide away. J is TRBJ2-1 and V is TRBV20-1; 7 bases line up with TRBD2. V was clipped by 0 bases and J by 13 bases; unmatched bases: 15. CDR3 size: 15 residues. Germline lookup yields CDR1 DFQATT and CDR2 SNEGSKA (reference sequence). CDR3 protein: CSARDLGQGGETQFF. In nucleotides, the CDR3 is TGCAGTGCTAGAGATCTTGGGCAGGGAGGGGAGACCCAGTTCTTC.

There are a few counts of this clonotype. The rearrangement joins TRBV11-2 to TRBJ2-1; 11 bases are a match to TRBD2. This CDR3 is 17 amino acids long. Losses at the gene ends were 2 bases for V and 5 bases for J; bases not matched to a gene: 8. Germline values: CDR1 SGHAT, CDR2 FQNNGV. The CDR3 region has the DNA TGTGCCAGCAGCTTAACTCAAGGGACTAGCGGCGACAATGAGCAGTTCTTC. It specifies CASSLTQGTSGDNEQFF.

This clonotype was found a few times. The chain links TRBV7-2 to TRBJ1-2; D may be TRBD1 (5 bases). The CDR3 is 14 residues long. The germline V gene encodes CDR1 SGHTA and CDR2 FQGNSA. The ends were cut back, 7 bases at V and 4 bases at J, with 16 bases in the middle. CDR3 nucleotide sequence: TGTGCCAGCACACAGGTCCGCCCTTCCTATGGCTACACCTTC. Encoded protein: CASTQVRPSYGYTF.

The chain carries TRBV14 and TRBJ2-3; maybe TRBD1 (6 bases). The V end was cut by 0 bases, the J end by 0 bases, with 13 bases between. The CDR3 loop spans 17 amino acids. Germline V CDR1 and CDR2: SGHDN, FVKESK. As DNA, the CDR3 is TGTGCCAGCAGCCAAGATCGCCGGACAGTTAGCACAGATACGCAGTATTTT. Protein: CASSQDRRTVSTDTQYF. Full variable domain (remainder filled in from reference TRBV14 and TRBJ2-3): EAGVTQFPSHSVIEKGQTVTLRCDPISGHDNLYWYRRVMGKEIKFLLHFVKESKQDESGMPNNRFLAERTGGTYSTLKVQPAELEDSGVYFCASSQDRRTVSTDTQYFGPGTRLTVL.

The sample holds many counts of this clonotype. V usage is TRBV6-5 and J usage is TRBJ2-4; D is ambiguous. Germline lookup yields CDR1 MNHEY and CDR2 SVGAGI. This CDR3 comprises 13 residues. Trimming stripped 6 bases from V and 5 bases from J, with 11 bases between. The CDR3 DNA reads as TGTGCCAGCAGCTCAGTTACAGAAAACATTCAGTACTTC. Translating gives CASSSVTENIQYF.